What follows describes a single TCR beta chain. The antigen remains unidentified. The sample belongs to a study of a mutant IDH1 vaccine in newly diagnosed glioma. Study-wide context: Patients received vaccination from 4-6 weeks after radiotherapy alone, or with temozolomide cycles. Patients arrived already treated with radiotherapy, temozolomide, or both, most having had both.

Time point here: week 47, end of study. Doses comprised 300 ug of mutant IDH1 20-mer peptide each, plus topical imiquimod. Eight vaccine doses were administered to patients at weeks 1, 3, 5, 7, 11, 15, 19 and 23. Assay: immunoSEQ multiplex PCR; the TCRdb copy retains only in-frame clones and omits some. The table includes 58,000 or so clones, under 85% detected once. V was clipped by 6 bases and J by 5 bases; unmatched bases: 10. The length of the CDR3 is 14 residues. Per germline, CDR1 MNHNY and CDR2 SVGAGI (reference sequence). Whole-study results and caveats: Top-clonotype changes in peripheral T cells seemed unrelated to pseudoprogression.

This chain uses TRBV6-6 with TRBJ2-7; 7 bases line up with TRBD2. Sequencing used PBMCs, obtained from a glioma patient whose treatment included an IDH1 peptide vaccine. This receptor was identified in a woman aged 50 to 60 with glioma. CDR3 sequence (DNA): TGTGCCAGCAGAGCGGGGCTCTGGAACGACGAGCAGTACTTC. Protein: CASRAGLWNDEQYF.